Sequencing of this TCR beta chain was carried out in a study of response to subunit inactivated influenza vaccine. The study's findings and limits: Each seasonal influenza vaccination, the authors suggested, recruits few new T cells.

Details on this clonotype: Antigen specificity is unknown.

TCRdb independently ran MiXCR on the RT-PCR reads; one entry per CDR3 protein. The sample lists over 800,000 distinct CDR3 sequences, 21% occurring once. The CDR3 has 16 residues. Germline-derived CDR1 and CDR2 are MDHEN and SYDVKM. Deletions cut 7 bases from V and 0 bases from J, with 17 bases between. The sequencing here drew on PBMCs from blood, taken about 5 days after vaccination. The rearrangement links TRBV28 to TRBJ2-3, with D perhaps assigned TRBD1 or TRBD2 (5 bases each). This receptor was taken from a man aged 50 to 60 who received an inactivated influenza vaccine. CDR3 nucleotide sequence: TGTGCCAGCAATCCCCGGGGAAGGGGCAGCACAGATACGCAGTATTTT. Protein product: CASNPRGRGSTDTQYF.